This is a list of T cell receptor beta chains from one sample in a study of blood T cell repertoires in COVID-19. TCRdb's table, derived via immunoSEQ multiplex PCR, lists solely in-frame clones and lacks some. The sample contains just over 300,000 clones, around 90% of which appear only once. The sample comprised PBMCs or T cells enriched from blood (not recorded which). Receptor source: a woman aged 18 to 35 with acute COVID-19. CDR3s include the opening cysteine and the closing phenylalanine or tryptophan. A D gene is named only where the DNA matches it firmly. Only part of the rows carry a size: once, few, many, or a class if the clone is expanded.

clone_size d_call j_call v_call cdr3_aa cdr3_nt
. TRBD1 TRBJ2-7 TRBV7-3 CASSPRDRYEQYF TGTGCCAGCAGCCCTCGGGACAGATACGAGCAGTACTTC
. . TRBJ2-7 TRBV18 CASSPSGVEFYEQYF TGTGCCAGCTCACCATCGGGGGTAGAGTTCTACGAGCAGTACTTC
. . TRBJ2-7 TRBV7-2 CASSLGPGISYEQYF TGTGCCAGCAGCTTAGGCCCCGGGATTTCCTACGAGCAGTACTTC
. TRBD1 TRBJ2-2 TRBV5-1 CASSPTGGNTGELFF TGCGCCAGCAGCCCGACAGGGGGTAACACCGGGGAGCTGTTTTTT
. . TRBJ1-1 TRBV7-3 CASSSSSGVTEAFF TGTGCCAGCAGCTCCTCCTCAGGGGTCACTGAAGCTTTCTTT
. . TRBJ1-2 TRBV7-8 CASSLNSIANYGYTF TGTGCCAGCAGCTTAAACAGTATAGCTAACTATGGCTACACCTTC
once . TRBJ2-2 TRBV5-1 CASSPLDRDTGELFF TGCGCCAGCAGTCCCCTAGACAGAGACACCGGGGAGCTGTTTTTT
few . TRBJ1-1 TRBV7-2 CASSLAQGTEAFF TGTGCCAGCAGCTTAGCGCAGGGAACTGAAGCTTTCTTT
. TRBD1 TRBJ1-2 TRBV10-1 CASSESKAGGSYGYTF TGCGCCAGCAGTGAGTCGAAAGCAGGGGGATCCTATGGCTACACCTTC
. TRBD1 TRBJ1-4 TRBV18 CASSPNTAGQAEKLFF TGTGCCAGCTCACCAAATACTGCGGGACAGGCAGAAAAACTGTTTTTT
. . TRBJ1-1 TRBV28 CASTPPGKLNTEAFF TGTGCCAGCACCCCGCCCGGAAAACTAAACACTGAAGCTTTCTTT
. . TRBJ1-2 TRBV12-3/TRBV12-4 CASSSEQSYGYTF TGTGCCAGCAGTTCCGAACAGAGCTATGGCTACACCTTC
. . TRBJ1-1 TRBV2 CARGTEAFF TGTGCCCGGGGCACTGAAGCTTTCTTT
. . TRBJ2-3 TRBV5-1 CASSLGHQTDTQYF TGCGCCAGCAGCTTGGGACATCAAACAGATACGCAGTATTTT
. . TRBJ1-6 TRBV11-2 CASSLEARLNSPLHF TGTGCCAGCAGCTTAGAAGCCAGGCTCAATTCACCCCTCCACTTT
. TRBD2 TRBJ2-7 TRBV28 CASSLGLAGGRAYF TGTGCCAGCAGTTTAGGACTAGCGGGAGGTAGGGCGTACTTC
. . TRBJ2-1 TRBV19 CASSILANEQFF TGTGCCAGTAGTATTCTGGCCAATGAGCAGTTCTTC
. . TRBJ2-5 TRBV30 CAWTGRETQYF TGTGCCTGGACAGGGAGGGAGACCCAGTACTTC
. TRBD1 TRBJ1-2 TRBV6-5 CASSYSTTGGTNGYTF TGTGCCAGCAGTTACTCGACTACAGGGGGAACGAATGGCTACACCTTC
. . TRBJ1-5 TRBV2 CASSDEGRRNQPQHF TGTGCCAGCAGTGATGAGGGGAGGCGCAATCAGCCCCAGCATTTT
. . TRBJ2-5 TRBV12-3/TRBV12-4 CASSPGRQETQYF TGTGCCAGCAGTCCCGGGAGACAAGAGACCCAGTACTTC
. . TRBJ2-7 TRBV11-2 CASSLRVWDSFSYEQYF TGTGCCAGCAGCTTGCGGGTTTGGGACTCCTTCTCCTACGAGCAGTACTTC
. . TRBJ2-2 TRBV23-1 CASSQSHTVQNTGELFF TGCGCCAGCAGTCAATCTCATACAGTCCAAAACACCGGGGAGCTGTTTTTT
few . TRBJ1-1 TRBV28 CASRPGLTNTEAFF TGTGCCAGCAGGCCGGGACTTACGAACACTGAAGCTTTCTTT
. . TRBJ1-5 TRBV29-1 CSVADSPNQPQHF TGCAGCGTGGCAGACAGCCCCAATCAGCCCCAGCATTTT
. . TRBJ1-4 TRBV30 CAWSAAGLRGEKLFF TGTGCCTGGAGCGCAGCGGGTCTCCGGGGTGAAAAACTGTTTTTT